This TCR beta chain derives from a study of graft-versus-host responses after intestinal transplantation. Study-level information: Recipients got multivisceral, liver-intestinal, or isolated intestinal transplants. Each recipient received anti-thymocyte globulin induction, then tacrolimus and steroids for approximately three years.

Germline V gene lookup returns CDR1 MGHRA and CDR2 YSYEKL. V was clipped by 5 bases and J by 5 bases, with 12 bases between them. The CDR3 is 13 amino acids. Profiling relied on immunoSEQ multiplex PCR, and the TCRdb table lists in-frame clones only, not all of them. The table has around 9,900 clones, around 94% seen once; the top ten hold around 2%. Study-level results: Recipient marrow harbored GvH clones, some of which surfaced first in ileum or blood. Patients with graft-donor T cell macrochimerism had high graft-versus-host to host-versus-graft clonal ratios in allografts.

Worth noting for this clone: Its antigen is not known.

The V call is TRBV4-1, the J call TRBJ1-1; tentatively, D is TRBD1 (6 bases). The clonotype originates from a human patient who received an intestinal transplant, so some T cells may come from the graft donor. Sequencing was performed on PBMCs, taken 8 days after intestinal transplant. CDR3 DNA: TGCGCCAGCAGCTACAGGGTTGGAACTGAAGCTTTCTTT. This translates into CASSYRVGTEAFF.